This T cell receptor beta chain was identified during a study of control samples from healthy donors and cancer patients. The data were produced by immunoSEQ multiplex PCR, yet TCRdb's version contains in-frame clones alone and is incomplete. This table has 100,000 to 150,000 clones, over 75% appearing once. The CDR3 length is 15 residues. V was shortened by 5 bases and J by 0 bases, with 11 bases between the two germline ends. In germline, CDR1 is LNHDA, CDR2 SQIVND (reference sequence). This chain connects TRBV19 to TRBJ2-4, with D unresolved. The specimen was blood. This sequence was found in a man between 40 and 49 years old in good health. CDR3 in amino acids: CASSVVGLAKNIQYF. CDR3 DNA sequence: TGTGCCAGTAGTGTCGTTGGGCTAGCCAAAAACATTCAGTACTTC.